Listed below are T cell receptor beta chains from one sample, sequenced in a study of control samples from healthy donors and cancer patients. Some clones are missing from TCRdb's copy, which holds only in-frame ones; the method was immunoSEQ multiplex PCR. The sample includes about 120,000 clones, about 88% seen only once; the top ten take about 2.1%. Sequenced sample: blood. Source of these receptors: a woman in her 70s in good health. CDR3s include the opening cysteine and the closing phenylalanine or tryptophan. The D gene is left open where the match is weak. Rows give clone size only sometimes, using once, few, many, or a class for an expanded clone.

d_call,v_call,j_call,clone_size,cdr3_nt,cdr3_aa
-,TRBV18,TRBJ2-6,-,TGTGCCAGCTCACCTTTTGGTGGGAGCTCTGGGGCCAACGTCCTGACTTTC,CASSPFGGSSGANVLTF
-,TRBV10-3,TRBJ1-1,-,TGTGCCATCAGTGAGTTTGGATTTGAAGCTTTCTTT,CAISEFGFEAFF
-,TRBV9,TRBJ1-2,-,TGTGCCAGCAGCGTTTCCGGGACCGCGCGGAACTTCTATGGCTACACCTTC,CASSVSGTARNFYGYTF
-,TRBV6-2/TRBV6-3,TRBJ2-5,-,TGTGCCAGCAGTTACTCGAATAGGGATTTGGAGACCCAGTACTTC,CASSYSNRDLETQYF
TRBD1,TRBV11-2,TRBJ1-2,-,TGTGCCAGCAGAGGACAGGGTGTGTTTCGCTACACCTTC,CASRGQGVFRYTF
TRBD1,TRBV3-1/TRBV3-2,TRBJ1-1,-,TGTGCCAGCAGCCAAGCTCAGGGGGAGGCTTTCTTT,CASSQAQGEAFF
TRBD1,TRBV18,TRBJ1-4,-,TGTGCCAGCTCATTGGGGACAGGGAATTCGGAAAAACTGTTTTTT,CASSLGTGNSEKLFF
TRBD1,TRBV6-5,TRBJ2-1,-,TGTGCCAGCAGTTATTTTCGACAGGGGACAACAGGGGAGCAGTTCTTC,CASSYFRQGTTGEQFF
TRBD1,TRBV6-5,TRBJ1-1,-,TGTGCCAGCAGAACAGACAGGGGGATGAACACTGAAGCTTTCTTT,CASRTDRGMNTEAFF
-,TRBV18,TRBJ1-1,once,TGTGCCAGCTCACCGGGCCAGTTCTACACTGAAGCTTTCTTT,CASSPGQFYTEAFF
-,TRBV18,TRBJ1-1,-,TGTGCCAGCTCACCACCAAAGGGGATGAACACTGAAGCTTTCTTT,CASSPPKGMNTEAFF
-,TRBV13,TRBJ1-1,-,TGTGCCAGCTTCCGGGTAAGGAACACTGAAGCTTTCTTT,CASFRVRNTEAFF
TRBD1,TRBV19,TRBJ1-5,-,TGTGCCAGTAAGACCTCCACAGGGGGCCCTTGGAGCAATCAGCCCCAGCATTTT,CASKTSTGGPWSNQPQHF